In this sample, the clone carrying this TCR beta chain turned up once. These data belong to a study of shared clonotypes between healthy human individuals. Sequenced by immunoSEQ multiplex PCR; TCRdb stores in-frame clones only, minus some. The sample contains 550,000 to 850,000 clones, approximately 72% of which appear only once. The receptor comes from a woman aged 25 to 45 in good health. Sequenced sample: memory CD4+ T cells sorted from blood. The subset was: CD45RA-negative fraction.

The CDR3 region is CASSALAGELGLEQFF. Here the CDR3 DNA reads TGTGCCAGCAGCGCCTTAGCGGGAGAATTGGGGTTGGAGCAGTTCTTC. The chain carries TRBV9 and TRBJ2-1, with TRBD2 matching over 9 bases. The CDR3 has 16 residues. The trim removed 3 bases at V and 10 bases at J, leaving 14 bases unmatched. Germline lookup yields CDR1 SGDLS and CDR2 YYNGEE.